The entry below gives a single TCR beta chain sequence along with its context. The protocol was immunoSEQ multiplex PCR, while the TCRdb copy is restricted to in-frame clones and leaves out a portion. This sample has approximately 92,000 clones; over 70% occur once, and the top ten carry 3.5% to 5%. The CDR3 extends over 14 amino acids. The germline V gene encodes CDR1 SGHNT and CDR2 YYREEE (reference sequence). After removal of 4 bases from V and 2 bases from J, the junction contained 5 bases not matched to a gene. The sample originates from a study of blood T cell repertoires in COVID-19. Study in general: Collection of acute and convalescent COVID-19 samples took place in the United States, Italy and Spain.

The material sequenced was peripheral blood. This chain joins TRBV5-4 and TRBJ1-2, with 7 bases fitting TRBD1. The clonotype comes from a man between 60 and 75 years old with acute or convalescent COVID-19. CDR3 amino acids: CASSQKTGNYGYTF. CDR3 bases: TGTGCCAGCAGCCAGAAGACAGGGAACTATGGCTACACCTTC.